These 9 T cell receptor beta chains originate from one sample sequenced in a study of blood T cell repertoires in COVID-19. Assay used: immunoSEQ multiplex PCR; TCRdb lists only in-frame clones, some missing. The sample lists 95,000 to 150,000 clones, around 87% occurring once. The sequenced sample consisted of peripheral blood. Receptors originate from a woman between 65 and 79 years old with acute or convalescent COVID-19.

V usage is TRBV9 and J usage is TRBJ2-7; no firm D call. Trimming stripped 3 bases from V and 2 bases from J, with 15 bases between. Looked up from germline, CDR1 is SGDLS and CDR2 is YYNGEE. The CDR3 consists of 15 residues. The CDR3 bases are TGTGCCAGCAGCGGCGATGCGAGAGACACCTACGAGCAGTACTTC. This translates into CASSGDARDTYEQYF.

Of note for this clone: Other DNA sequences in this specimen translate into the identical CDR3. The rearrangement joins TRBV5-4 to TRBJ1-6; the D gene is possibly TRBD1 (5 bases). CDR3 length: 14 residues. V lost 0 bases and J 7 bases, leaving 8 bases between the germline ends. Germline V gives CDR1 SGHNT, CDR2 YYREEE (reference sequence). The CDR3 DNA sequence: TGTGCCAGCAGCTTGGAACAGGCAAATTCACCCCTCCACTTT. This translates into CASSLEQANSPLHF.

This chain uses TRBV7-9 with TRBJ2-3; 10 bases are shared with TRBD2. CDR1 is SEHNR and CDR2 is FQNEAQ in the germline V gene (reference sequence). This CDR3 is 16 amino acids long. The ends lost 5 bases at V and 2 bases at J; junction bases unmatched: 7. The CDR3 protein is CASSRRLAGDTDTQYF. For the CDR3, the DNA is TGTGCCAGCAGCCGCCGACTAGCGGGTGACACAGATACGCAGTATTTT.

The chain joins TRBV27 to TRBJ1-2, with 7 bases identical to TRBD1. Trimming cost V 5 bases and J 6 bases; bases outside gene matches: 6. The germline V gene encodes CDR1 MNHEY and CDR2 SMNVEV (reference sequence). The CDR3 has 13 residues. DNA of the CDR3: TGTGCCAGCAGTCTCCGGGACAGAGATGGCTACACCTTC. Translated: CASSLRDRDGYTF.

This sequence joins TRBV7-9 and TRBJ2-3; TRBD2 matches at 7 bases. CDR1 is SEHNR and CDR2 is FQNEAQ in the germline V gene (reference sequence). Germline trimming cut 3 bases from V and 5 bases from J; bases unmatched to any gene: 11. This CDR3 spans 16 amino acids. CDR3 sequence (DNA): TGTGCCAGCAGCTTTGGTAGTGCGGGGGTGGGAGATACGCAGTATTTT. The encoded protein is CASSFGSAGVGDTQYF.

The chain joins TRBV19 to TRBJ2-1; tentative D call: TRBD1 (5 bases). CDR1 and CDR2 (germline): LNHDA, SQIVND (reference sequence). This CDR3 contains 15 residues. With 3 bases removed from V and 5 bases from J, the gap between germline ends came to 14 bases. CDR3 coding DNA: TGTGCCAGTAGTATCGGAGAAACAGGCAACAATGAGCAGTTCTTC. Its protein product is CASSIGETGNNEQFF.

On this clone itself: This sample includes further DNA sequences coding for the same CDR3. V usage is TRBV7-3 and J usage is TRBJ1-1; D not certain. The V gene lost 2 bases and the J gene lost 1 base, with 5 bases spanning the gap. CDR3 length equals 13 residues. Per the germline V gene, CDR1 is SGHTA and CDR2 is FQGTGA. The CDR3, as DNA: TGTGCCAGCAGCTTAGTAGAGAACACTGAAGCTTTCTTT. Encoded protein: CASSLVENTEAFF.

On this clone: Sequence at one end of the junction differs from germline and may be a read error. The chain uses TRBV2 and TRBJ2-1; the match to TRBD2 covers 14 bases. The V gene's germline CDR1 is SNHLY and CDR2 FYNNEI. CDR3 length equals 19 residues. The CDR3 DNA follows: TGTGCCAGCATTGAACGACTAGCGGGGGGGAGGAACTCCTACAATGAGCAGTTCTTC. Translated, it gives CASIERLAGGRNSYNEQFF.

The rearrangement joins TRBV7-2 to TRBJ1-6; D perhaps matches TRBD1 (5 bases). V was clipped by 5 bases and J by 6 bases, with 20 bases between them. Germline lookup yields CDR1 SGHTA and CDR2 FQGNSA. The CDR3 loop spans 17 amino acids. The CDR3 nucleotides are TGTGCCAGCAGCCCTGCCAAGGGGATAGTAGGTAATTCACCCCTCCACTTT. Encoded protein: CASSPAKGIVGNSPLHF.